A selection of T cell receptor beta chains follows, all from one sample in a study of chemoradiotherapy in HPV16-positive cancers. Some clones are missing from TCRdb's copy, which holds only in-frame ones; the method was immunoSEQ multiplex PCR. The table has 25,000 to 30,000 clones, more than 80% seen once. The sample in question was blood, obtained from a patient who underwent chemoradiotherapy. The origin of the receptors is a human donor with HPV-associated anogenital cancer. CDR3s leave out the opening cysteine and the closing phenylalanine or tryptophan.

TRBV11-2,TRBJ2-5,ASSLFGTSGRRSQETQY
TRBV6-6,TRBJ1-2,ASSGGDFDYGYT
TRBV5-1,TRBJ2-7,ASSLGTVIYEQY
TRBV5-1,.,ASSLVSGGGSEQY
TRBV18,TRBJ2-2,ASSPATGGFLNTGELF
TRBV4-3,TRBJ1-4,ASSSTGQANEKLF
TRBV15,TRBJ2-7,ATSVRIRSYEQY
TRBV7-9,TRBJ1-1,ASSLDASGAAEAF
TRBV7-6,TRBJ2-3,ASSLVPLAQGELDTQY
TRBV6-1,TRBJ2-1,ASSEALINYNEQF
TRBV15,TRBJ2-1,ATSRDTGLPYNEQF
TRBV4-3,TRBJ2-7,ASSPARDRYYEQY
TRBV4-1,TRBJ1-4,ASSRNRDRGSEGLF
TRBV28,TRBJ1-6,ASRLGGDRASPLH
TRBV7-9,TRBJ1-4,ASSLGWGNNEKLF
TRBV25-1,TRBJ2-5,AGQGLQGTQY
TRBV2,TRBJ1-3,ASIRDRGAGNTIY
TRBV7-8,TRBJ2-1,ASSGGQGPYNEQF
TRBV2,TRBJ2-7,ASSEGVAIYEQY
TRBV18,TRBJ2-7,ASSPRLGQEQY
TRBV2,TRBJ2-7,ASRRGGAEQY
TRBV5-1,TRBJ2-3,ASSLDDRGHQY
TRBV7-9,TRBJ1-2,ASSLAPPGAGYGYT
TRBV14,TRBJ2-7,ASSPNRDEQY
TRBV11-3,TRBJ2-3,ASSLGGRERDGTDTQY
TRBV6-1,TRBJ1-1,ASSAVDESTEAF
TRBV6-1,TRBJ2-5,ASSEVGLYQETQY
TRBV6-6,TRBJ2-7,ASRWAGDSYEQY
TRBV6-5,TRBJ1-1,ASSYSGRGLNTEAF
TRBV28,TRBJ2-7,ASSLGGRGWYEQY
TRBV18,TRBJ1-2,ASSPARDSIYGYT
TRBV27,TRBJ2-5,ASSQRGTSITQY
TRBV5-1,TRBJ1-5,ASSLTGGGQPQH
TRBV9,TRBJ2-2,ASSVPGQGANTGELF
TRBV7-7,TRBJ2-3,ASSLSGGETDTQY
TRBV29-1,TRBJ2-5,SVDGGVETQY
TRBV19,TRBJ1-2,ASSFQTENYGYT
TRBV6-5,TRBJ1-5,ASRLRGTSNQPQH
TRBV29-1,TRBJ1-2,SVAQGTGRGIDYGYT
TRBV28,TRBJ2-2,ASKRNTGELF
TRBV19,TRBJ2-3,ASGRDPRADTQY
TRBV10-3,TRBJ2-3,AISELAGGIEDTQY
TRBV5-1,TRBJ2-3,ASSLNLAVGGYADTQY
TRBV6-5,TRBJ2-7,ASSYRRGPRYEQY
TRBV7-8,TRBJ2-3,ASSLLRDISTDTQY
TRBV5-1,TRBJ2-7,ASSLAGGAGGSYEQY
TRBV27,TRBJ1-2,ASSFFGQGTEGYT
TRBV18,TRBJ2-7,ASSRGPANYEQY
TRBV5-1,TRBJ2-3,ASSWGSARSTDTQY
TRBV2,TRBJ2-1,ASRASGGGANEQF
TRBV5-1,TRBJ2-3,ASSLGGQGKTDTQY
TRBV7-8,TRBJ2-5,ASSPSGLQGTQY
TRBV27,TRBJ2-7,ASRGQGYEQY
TRBV7-6,TRBJ2-7,ASSLEGNSYEQY
TRBV5-4,TRBJ1-1,ASSPVRTDMNTEAF
TRBV7-9,TRBJ2-7,ASSLFDNYEQY
TRBV6-1,TRBJ1-2,ASSPPGGYT
TRBV29-1,TRBJ1-3,SVVLGGVGNTIY
TRBV27,TRBJ2-1,ASSNRLAGYNEQF
TRBV29-1,TRBJ2-3,SVECPVPGQGTAVHTDTQY